This T cell receptor beta chain comes out of a study of blood T cell repertoires in COVID-19. Study as a whole: In each case, the material was cDNA or gDNA derived from T cells, B-cell-depleted T cells, or PBMCs.

Study processing details: Amplifying reference gene primers gave estimates of nucleated cell counts. TCRdb keeps only in-frame clones here, not all; method: immunoSEQ multiplex PCR. The V and J calls and clone size come from that table; D and trimming were worked out from the DNA. The table has 150,000 or so clones, about four fifths seen once; the top ten hold 1.6%. Sequenced input: peripheral blood. This sequence originates from a human donor in a cohort sampled during active COVID-19.

CDR3 bases: TGTGCCAGTAGTTATCCCGGGACAGGGGTCGTCGAGACCCAGTACTTC. It translates to CASSYPGTGVVETQYF. The chain carries TRBV19 and TRBJ2-5, with 10 bases aligning to TRBD1. Trimming at V came to 5 bases and at J to 5 bases, leaving 11 bases not matched to a gene. This CDR3 contains 16 residues. Germline lookup yields CDR1 LNHDA and CDR2 SQIVND (reference sequence).